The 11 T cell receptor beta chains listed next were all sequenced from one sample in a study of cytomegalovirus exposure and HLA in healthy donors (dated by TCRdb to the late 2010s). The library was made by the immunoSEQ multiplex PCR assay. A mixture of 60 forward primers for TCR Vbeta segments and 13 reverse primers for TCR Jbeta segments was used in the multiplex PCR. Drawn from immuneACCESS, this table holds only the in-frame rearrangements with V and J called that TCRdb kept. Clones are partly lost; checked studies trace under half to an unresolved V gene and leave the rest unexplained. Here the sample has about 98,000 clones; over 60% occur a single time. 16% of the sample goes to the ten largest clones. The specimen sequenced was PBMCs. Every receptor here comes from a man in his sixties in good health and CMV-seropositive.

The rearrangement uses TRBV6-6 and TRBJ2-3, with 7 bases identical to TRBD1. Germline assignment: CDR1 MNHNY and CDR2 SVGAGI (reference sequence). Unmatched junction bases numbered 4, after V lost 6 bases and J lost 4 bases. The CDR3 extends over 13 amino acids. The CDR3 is CASREGAADTQYF. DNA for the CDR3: TGTGCCAGCAGAGAGGGGGCGGCAGATACGCAGTATTTT.

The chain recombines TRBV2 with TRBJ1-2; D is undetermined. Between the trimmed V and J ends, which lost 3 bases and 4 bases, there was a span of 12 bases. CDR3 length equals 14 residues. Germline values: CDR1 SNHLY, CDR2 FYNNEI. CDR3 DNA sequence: TGTGCCAGCAGTGATCCCGGAGCGGGCTATGGCTACACCTTC. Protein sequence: CASSDPGAGYGYTF.

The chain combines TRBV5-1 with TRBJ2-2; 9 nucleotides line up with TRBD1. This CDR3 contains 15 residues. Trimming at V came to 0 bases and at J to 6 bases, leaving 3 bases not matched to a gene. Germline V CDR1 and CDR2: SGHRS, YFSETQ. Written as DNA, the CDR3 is TGCGCCAGCAGCTTGGGGGACAGGGACCCCGGGGAGCTGTTTTTT. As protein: CASSLGDRDPGELFF. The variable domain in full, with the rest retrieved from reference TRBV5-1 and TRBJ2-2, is KAGVTQTPRYLIKTRGQQVTLSCSPISGHRSVSWYQQTPGQGLQFLFEYFSETQRNKGNFPGRFSGRQFSNSRSEMNVSTLELGDSALYLCASSLGDRDPGELFFGEGSRLTVL.

CDR3: CASSLAGQGAGTQYF. The CDR3 DNA sequence: TGCGCCAGCAGCTTGGCCGGGCAGGGGGCAGGTACGCAGTATTTT. The rearrangement joins TRBV5-1 to TRBJ2-3; 8 bases align to TRBD1. The length of the CDR3 is 15 residues. V lost 0 bases and J lost 8; bases outside the gene matches: 8. The germline CDR1 and CDR2 sequences are SGHRS and YFSETQ.

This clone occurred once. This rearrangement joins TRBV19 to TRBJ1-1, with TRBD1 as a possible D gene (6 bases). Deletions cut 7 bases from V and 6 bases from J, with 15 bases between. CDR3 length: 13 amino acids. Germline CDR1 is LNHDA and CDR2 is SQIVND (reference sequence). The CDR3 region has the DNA TGTGCCAGTATCGGTCAGGGGATCGCTGAAGCTTTCTTT. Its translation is CASIGQGIAEAFF.

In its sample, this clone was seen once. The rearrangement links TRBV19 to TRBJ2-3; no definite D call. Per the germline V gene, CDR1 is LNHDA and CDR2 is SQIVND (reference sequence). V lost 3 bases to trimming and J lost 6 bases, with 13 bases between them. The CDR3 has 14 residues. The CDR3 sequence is CASSIQEPMDTQYF. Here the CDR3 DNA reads TGTGCCAGTAGTATTCAGGAACCCATGGATACGCAGTATTTT.

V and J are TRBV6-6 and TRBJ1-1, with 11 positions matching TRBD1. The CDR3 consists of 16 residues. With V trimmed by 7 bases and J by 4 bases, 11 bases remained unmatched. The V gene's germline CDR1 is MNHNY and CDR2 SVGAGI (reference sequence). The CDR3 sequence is CASTPGQGGGGTEAFF. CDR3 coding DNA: TGTGCCAGCACCCCGGGACAGGGGGGGGGTGGCACTGAAGCTTTCTTT.

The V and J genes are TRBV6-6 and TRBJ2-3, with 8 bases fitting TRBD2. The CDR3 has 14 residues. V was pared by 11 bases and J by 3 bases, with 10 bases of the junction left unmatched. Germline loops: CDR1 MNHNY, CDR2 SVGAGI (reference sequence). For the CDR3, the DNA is TGTGCCTCTGGATGGGCGGGGGGAACAGATACGCAGTATTTT. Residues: CASGWAGGTDTQYF.

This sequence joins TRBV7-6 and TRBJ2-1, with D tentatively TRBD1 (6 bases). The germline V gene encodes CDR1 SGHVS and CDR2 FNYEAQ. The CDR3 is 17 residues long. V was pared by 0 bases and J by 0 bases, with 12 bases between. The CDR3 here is CASSLALWDTSYNEQFF. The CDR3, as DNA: TGTGCCAGCAGCTTAGCCCTTTGGGACACCTCCTACAATGAGCAGTTCTTC.

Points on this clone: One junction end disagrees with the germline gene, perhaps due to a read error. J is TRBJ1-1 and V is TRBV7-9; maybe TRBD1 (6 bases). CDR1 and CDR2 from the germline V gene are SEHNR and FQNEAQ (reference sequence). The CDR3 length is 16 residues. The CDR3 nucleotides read TGTTCCAGCAGCCTCAGGGGCCAAGATGGGAACACTGAAGCTTTCTTT. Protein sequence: CSSSLRGQDGNTEAFF.

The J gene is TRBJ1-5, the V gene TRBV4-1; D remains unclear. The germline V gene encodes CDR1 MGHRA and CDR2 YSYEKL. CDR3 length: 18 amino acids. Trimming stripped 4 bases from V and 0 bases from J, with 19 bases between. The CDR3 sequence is CASSLGFQLGNSNQPQHF. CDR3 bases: TGCGCCAGCAGCCTCGGGTTTCAATTGGGTAATAGCAATCAGCCCCAGCATTTT.